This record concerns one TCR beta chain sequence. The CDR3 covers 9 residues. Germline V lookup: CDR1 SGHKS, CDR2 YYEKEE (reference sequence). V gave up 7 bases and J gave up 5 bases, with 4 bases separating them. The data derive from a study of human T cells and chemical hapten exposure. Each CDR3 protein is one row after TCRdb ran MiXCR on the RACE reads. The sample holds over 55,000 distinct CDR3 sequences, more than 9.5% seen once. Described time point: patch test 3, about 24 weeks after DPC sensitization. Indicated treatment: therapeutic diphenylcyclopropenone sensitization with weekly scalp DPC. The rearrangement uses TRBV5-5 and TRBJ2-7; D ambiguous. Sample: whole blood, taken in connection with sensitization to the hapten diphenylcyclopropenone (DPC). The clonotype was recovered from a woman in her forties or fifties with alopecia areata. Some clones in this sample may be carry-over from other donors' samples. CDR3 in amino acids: CASGNEQYF. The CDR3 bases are TGTGCCAGCGGGAACGAGCAGTACTTC.